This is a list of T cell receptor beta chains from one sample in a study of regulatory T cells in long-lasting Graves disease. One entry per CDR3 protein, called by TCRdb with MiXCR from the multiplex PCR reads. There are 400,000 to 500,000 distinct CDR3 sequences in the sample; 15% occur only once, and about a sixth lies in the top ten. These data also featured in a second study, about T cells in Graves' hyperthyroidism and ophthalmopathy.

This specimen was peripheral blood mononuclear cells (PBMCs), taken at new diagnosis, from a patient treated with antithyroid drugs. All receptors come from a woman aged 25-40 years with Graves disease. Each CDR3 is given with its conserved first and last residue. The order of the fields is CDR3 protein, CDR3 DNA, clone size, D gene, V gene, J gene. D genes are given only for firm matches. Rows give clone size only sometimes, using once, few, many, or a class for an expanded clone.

CASSLGQAAYGYTF	TGTGCCAGCAGTTTAGGGCAGGCCGCCTATGGCTACACCTTC	few	.	TRBV27	TRBJ1-2
CAWSDLGPTQYF	TGTGCCTGGAGTGACCTGGGTCCAACCCAGTACTTC	many	.	TRBV30	TRBJ2-5
CASSSGTGGETQYF	TGTGCCAGCAGTAGCGGGACAGGGGGAGAGACCCAGTACTTC	many	TRBD1	TRBV6-1	TRBJ2-5
CASSLPGTGWNTEAFF	TGTGCCAGCAGCCTCCCTGGGACCGGATGGAACACTGAAGCTTTCTTT	.	.	TRBV28	TRBJ1-1
CSARDARTSGNNEQFF	TGCAGTGCTAGAGATGCCCGGACTAGCGGCAACAATGAGCAGTTCTTC	many	TRBD2	TRBV20-1	TRBJ2-1
CAISVPETAEAFF	TGTGCCATCAGTGTTCCTGAGACGGCAGAAGCTTTCTTT	many	.	TRBV10-3	TRBJ1-1
CASSLASGTMNTEAFF	TGTGCCAGCAGCTTAGCCTCAGGGACCATGAACACTGAAGCTTTCTTT	many	.	TRBV7-8	TRBJ1-1
CASLEDLRNYGYTF	TGTGCCTCCCTGGAAGACCTGAGAAACTATGGCTACACCTTC	many	.	TRBV10-3	TRBJ1-2
CASRGGVSTDTQYF	TGTGCCAGCAGGGGAGGGGTCTCCACAGATACGCAGTATTTT	many	TRBD2	TRBV28	TRBJ2-3
CASSFGQFYGYTF	TGTGCCAGCAGTTTCGGGCAGTTCTATGGCTACACCTTC	few	.	TRBV27	TRBJ1-2
CASSLGTSGNIQYF	TGTGCCAGCAGCCTAGGGACTAGCGGAAACATTCAGTACTTC	many	TRBD2	TRBV7-8	TRBJ2-4
CASSATGQAGGEQFF	TGTGCCAGCAGCGCAACGGGACAGGCGGGGGGTGAGCAGTTCTTC	.	.	TRBV7-2	TRBJ2-1
CASSRPILDNDGYTF	TGTGCCAGCAGCCGGCCCATTTTGGACAACGATGGCTACACCTTC	many	.	TRBV7-8	TRBJ1-2
CASSQVVAETQYF	TGCGCCAGCAGCCAAGTCGTAGCGGAGACCCAGTACTTC	many	.	TRBV4-1	TRBJ2-5
CAIEPTLAGEQYF	TGTGCCATCGAGCCCACTCTTGCGGGCGAGCAGTACTTC	many	.	TRBV10-3	TRBJ2-7
CATSDRQVNQPQHF	TGTGCCACCAGTGATCGACAGGTCAATCAGCCCCAGCATTTT	many	.	TRBV24-1	TRBJ1-5
CAWSSWGERGTEAFF	TGTGCCTGGAGTTCTTGGGGGGAGCGGGGCACTGAAGCTTTCTTT	.	.	TRBV30	TRBJ1-1
CASSPQGQGRVDGYTF	TGTGCCAGCAGCCCCCAAGGACAGGGACGGGTTGATGGCTACACCTTC	many	TRBD1	TRBV3-1	TRBJ1-2
CASSFARERETQYF	TGTGCCAGCAGCTTTGCCAGGGAACGAGAGACCCAGTACTTC	many	.	TRBV7-8	TRBJ2-5
CASGSKPLGNPSYNEQFF	TGTGCTAGTGGTTCGAAACCACTAGGGAACCCCTCCTACAATGAGCAGTTCTTC	.	.	TRBV12-5	TRBJ2-1
CASNPPLGQFTEAFF	TGTGCCAGCAACCCTCCACTGGGGCAGTTCACTGAAGCTTTCTTT	few	.	TRBV28	TRBJ1-1
CASSQNPDRENQPQHF	TGTGCCAGCAGCCAAAATCCCGACAGGGAGAATCAGCCCCAGCATTTT	many	TRBD1	TRBV3-1	TRBJ1-5